Listed below are T cell receptor beta chains from one sample, sequenced in a study of neurological immune-mediated disorders. A single record per CDR3 protein comes from TCRdb applying MiXCR to the 5' RACE reads. Here the sample spans 55,000 to 65,000 distinct CDR3 sequences, more than 9.5% being singletons. The sequencing sample was made of PBMCs. The receptors stem from a man aged 25 to 40 in good health. CDR3s include the opening cysteine and the closing phenylalanine or tryptophan. D genes are given only for firm matches. Not every row has a clone size; where given, it reads once, few, many or a size class.

>-|TRBV7-6|TRBJ2-7|many
TGTGCCAGCAGCTTAAAGCCCGGGGGAAGTGCTAGCGTCTCCTACGAGCAGTACTTC
CASSLKPGGSASVSYEQYF
>-|TRBV7-9|TRBJ2-7|many
TGTGCCAGCAGCTCCCCCCCGGTGTACGAGCAGTACTTC
CASSSPPVYEQYF
>TRBD2|TRBV5-1|TRBJ2-7|many
TGCGCCAGCAGCTTGGTGGGTGCGGGAGTGGGACCCCCTGTCTACGAGCAGTACTTC
CASSLVGAGVGPPVYEQYF
>TRBD2|TRBV7-2|TRBJ2-3|many
TGTGCCAGCAATCTAGCGGGAGGGCTTCGCGCAGATACGCAGTATTTT
CASNLAGGLRADTQYF
>TRBD2|TRBV7-2|TRBJ2-7|-
TGTGCCAGCATCCCCGATTCACGCGGGAGCCTAACCTACGAGCAATACTTC
CASIPDSRGSLTYEQYF
>-|TRBV7-9|TRBJ1-5|many
TGTGCCAGCAGCCTGCACAATCAGCCCCAGCATTTT
CASSLHNQPQHF
>-|TRBV5-1|TRBJ2-5|many
TGCGCCAGCAGCTACTCCTTCGGAGAGACCCAGTACTTC
CASSYSFGETQYF
>TRBD2|TRBV12-3/TRBV12-4|TRBJ2-2|many
TGTGCCAGCAGAGGACTAGCGGGGTACACCGGGGAGCTGTTTTTT
CASRGLAGYTGELFF
>-|TRBV12-3/TRBV12-4|TRBJ2-6|many
TGTGCCAGCAGTTACAGTTCCTCTGGGGCCAACGTCCTGACTTTC
CASSYSSSGANVLTF
>-|TRBV5-1|TRBJ2-7|many
TGCGCCAGCAGCTTGGGTTACACAGGGACCTACGAGCAGTACTTC
CASSLGYTGTYEQYF
>TRBD2|TRBV7-3|TRBJ2-1|many
TGTGCCAGCAGCCTAGCGGGAGACTCCTACAATGAGCAGTTCTTC
CASSLAGDSYNEQFF
>TRBD2|TRBV20-1|TRBJ2-7|many
TGCAGTGCTCCCGTAGCGGGATCCGAGCAGTACTTC
CSAPVAGSEQYF
>TRBD2|TRBV6-5|TRBJ2-7|many
TGTGCCAGCACCCCTCGGCGGGGGTCCTACGAGCAGTACTTC
CASTPRRGSYEQYF
>TRBD1|TRBV24-1|TRBJ2-7|many
TGTGCCACCAGTGACCGGGACAGCGCTACCTACGAGCAGTACTTC
CATSDRDSATYEQYF
>TRBD2|TRBV10-3|TRBJ2-3|many
TGTGCCATCAGTGAGGGCCAGCGGGAGACAGATACGCAGTATTTT
CAISEGQRETDTQYF
>TRBD1|TRBV11-1|TRBJ1-6|many
TGTGCCAGCAGCTTCGACAGGGGCTCAAATTCACCCCTCCACTTT
CASSFDRGSNSPLHF
>-|TRBV21-1|TRBJ2-1|many
TGTGCCAGCAGACCTAGGCGGGAACAGTTCTTC
CASRPRREQFF
>-|TRBV5-1|TRBJ1-1|many
TGCGCCAGCAGCTTGACTCTGAACACTGAAGCTTTCTTT
CASSLTLNTEAFF
>TRBD2|TRBV5-1|TRBJ2-4|many
TGCGCCAGCAGCTTGGTGAGCGGGAGGGCGGAAAACATTCAGTACTTC
CASSLVSGRAENIQYF
>-|TRBV4-1|TRBJ2-2|few
TGCGCCAGCAGCCAAGTCCACAGCGCGAACACCGGGGAGCTGTTTTTT
CASSQVHSANTGELFF
>-|TRBV7-8|TRBJ2-5|many
TGTGCCAGCAGCTTGGGCCGACCAAATCCCACCCAAGAGACCCAGTACTTC
CASSLGRPNPTQETQYF
>-|TRBV12-3/TRBV12-4|TRBJ2-1|many
TGTGCCAGCAGTTTTGGAAGTTGGCAGTTCTTC
CASSFGSWQFF
>TRBD2|TRBV5-1|TRBJ2-7|many
TGCGCCAGCAGCCTCGATCCATATAGCGGGAGCGAGCAGTACTTC
CASSLDPYSGSEQYF
>-|TRBV29-1|TRBJ2-3|many
TGCAGCGTTGGCAATGCGTTCGAGGCGGGCCCAGATACGCAGTATTTT
CSVGNAFEAGPDTQYF
>-|TRBV7-3|TRBJ1-2|many
TGTGCCAGCAGTCTAGGAGGGAACTATGGCTACACCTTC
CASSLGGNYGYTF
>TRBD2|TRBV29-1|TRBJ2-2|many
TGCAGCGTATACCTAGCGGGGAGGACCGGGGAGCTGTTTTTT
CSVYLAGRTGELFF